This is a list of T cell receptor beta chains from one sample in a study of post-analysis software for immune sequencing data. TCRdb re-called the PCR reads with MiXCR, one entry per CDR3 protein. The sample lists approximately 260,000 distinct CDR3 sequences, 30% to 45% occurring once. Material: blood. These receptors originate from a girl aged 5-17 years with multiple sclerosis. CDR3s include the opening cysteine and the closing phenylalanine or tryptophan. A D gene is named only where the DNA matches it firmly. Part of the rows lack a size; the others show once, few, many or a class for expanded clones.

size	J	length	V	D	DNA	CDR3
many	TRBJ2-5	16	TRBV24-1	TRBD1	TGTGCCACCACCTTTGAGACAGGGGGATCGCCTTACGGGCAGTACTTC	CATTFETGGSPYGQYF
many	TRBJ1-4	15	TRBV27	NA	TGTGCCAGCAGTTGGGCTGGGGGGCCTAATGAAAAACTGTTTTTT	CASSWAGGPNEKLFF
NA	TRBJ2-4	18	TRBV4-1	TRBD2	TGCGCCAGCAGCCGGGGACTAGCGGGAGGGCAGACCAAAAACATTCAGTACTTC	CASSRGLAGGQTKNIQYF
many	TRBJ2-5	14	TRBV5-1	NA	TGCGCCAGCAGCCCGAGACTGCCTGGGGAGACCCAGTACTTC	CASSPRLPGETQYF
many	TRBJ1-5	14	TRBV4-1	NA	TGCGCCAGCAGCCAACAGGACGGCAATCAGCCCCAGCATTTT	CASSQQDGNQPQHF
many	TRBJ2-1	14	TRBV29-1	NA	TGCAGCGTGGGGGCCTGGCGCCCCTACAATGAGCAGTTCTTC	CSVGAWRPYNEQFF
many	TRBJ2-7	13	TRBV6-2/TRBV6-3	NA	TGTGCCACCACCTCCCCAGGGGGAGGCGAGCAGTACTTC	CATTSPGGGEQYF
NA	TRBJ1-2	13	TRBV20-1	TRBD1	TGCAGTGCCCCCGACAGGGCAAACTCTGGCTACACCTTC	CSAPDRANSGYTF
few	TRBJ2-1	14	TRBV18	NA	TGTGCCAGCTCACCACGCAGGGCAGACAATGAGCAGTTCTTC	CASSPRRADNEQFF
many	TRBJ1-2	14	TRBV6-1	NA	TGTGCCAGCAGCCATAGCCGCGGGGTAAATGGCTACACCTTC	CASSHSRGVNGYTF
NA	TRBJ1-1	15	TRBV19	NA	TGTGCCAGTAGCCTCCGGGCCCAGGGGAACACTGAAGCTTTCTTT	CASSLRAQGNTEAFF
few	TRBJ2-2	16	TRBV15	NA	TGTGCCACCAGCACAGGGACCACAATGAACACCGGGGAGCTGTTTTTT	CATSTGTTMNTGELFF
few	TRBJ2-1	16	TRBV15	TRBD2	TGTGCCACCAGCTTAAGGTCGGCTAGCGGGATGAATGAGCAGTTCTTC	CATSLRSASGMNEQFF
many	TRBJ1-4	14	TRBV2	NA	TGTGCCAGCAGGGCGGGTGGTGGCGGTGAAAAACTGTTTTTT	CASRAGGGGEKLFF
NA	TRBJ2-7	15	TRBV6-5	TRBD1	TGTGCCAGCAGCCAGGGCAGGGGGCAGACCTACGAGCGGTACTTC	CASSQGRGQTYERYF
NA	TRBJ1-1	12	TRBV29-1	NA	TGCAGCGTTGAAGATTTTGCCACTGAAGCTTTCTTT	CSVEDFATEAFF
NA	TRBJ2-6	19	TRBV19	NA	TGTGCCAGTAGTATAGAGGCGGTAGCGGTTACGACTGGGGCCAACGTCCTGACTTTC	CASSIEAVAVTTGANVLTF
NA	TRBJ2-7	14	TRBV11-2	NA	TGTGCCAGCAGCTACAAAAGTCAAGTCTACGAGCAGTACTTC	CASSYKSQVYEQYF